What follows are 21 T cell receptor beta chains derived from one specimen sequenced in a study of T cell repertoires in aging, cancer and after chemotherapy. A mixed TRB-A/B primer pool amplified rearranged TRB by multiplex touch-down PCR. TCRdb recomputed calls from the multiplex PCR reads with MiXCR, one row per CDR3 protein. Here the sample spans more than 1,300 distinct CDR3 sequences, 20% to 25% being singletons. The template was genomic DNA from peripheral blood, not RNA. Specimen: blood. These receptors all come from a human donor with a solid tumor.

By frequency in the sample, this clonotype is medium-sized (0.01 to 0.1%). This chain links TRBV5-1 with TRBJ2-2; 7 bases fit TRBD1. The V and J ends lost 4 bases and 0 bases, in that order; junction bases with no gene match: 6. The CDR3 length is 16 residues. CDR1 and CDR2 (germline): SGHRS, YFSETQ. CDR3 region: CASSRQGTPNTGELFF. DNA of the CDR3: TGCGCCAGCAGCAGACAGGGAACCCCGAACACCGGGGAGCTGTTTTTT. The whole variable domain, remainder taken from reference TRBV5-1 and TRBJ2-2, is KAGVTQTPRYLIKTRGQQVTLSCSPISGHRSVSWYQQTPGQGLQFLFEYFSETQRNKGNFPGRFSGRQFSNSRSEMNVSTLELGDSALYLCASSRQGTPNTGELFFGEGSRLTVL.

In the case of this clonotype: A much larger clone sits a single nucleotide away, making a read error possible. J is TRBJ1-2 and V is TRBV20-1, with D perhaps TRBD1 (5 bases). The CDR3 extends over 12 amino acids. CDR1 is DFQATT, CDR2 SNEGSKA, per germline (reference sequence). The CDR3 sequence: CSARGQRPGYSF. CDR3 in DNA: TGCAGTGCTAGAGGACAGCGGCCGGGCTACTCCTTC.

This clonotype has only one observation. The chain joins TRBV29-1 to TRBJ1-2; 7 nucleotides line up with TRBD1. Germline CDR1 and CDR2: SQVTM and ANQGSEA. CDR3 length: 12 amino acids. The V segment lost 6 bases and the J segment 10 bases; nucleotides outside the gene matches: 11. DNA of the CDR3: TGCAGCGTCGTACAGGGGAACTATAACTACACCTTC. It translates to CSVVQGNYNYTF.

A note on this clonotype: Just one base apart from a much larger clone, this may be a read error. The chain joins TRBV7-6 to TRBJ1-6, with TRBD1 as a possible D gene (5 bases). The germline CDR1 and CDR2 sequences are SGHVS and FNYEAQ. This CDR3 has 15 amino acids. In DNA, the CDR3 is TGTGACAGCAGCTTAGGAGGGGACGGGATTTCACCCCTCCACTTT. Translation: CDSSLGGDGISPLHF.

Sample share makes this clonotype large. The rearrangement joins TRBV13 to TRBJ1-6, with D uncertain. The CDR3 has 12 residues. CDR1 and CDR2 from the germline V gene are PRHDT and FYEKMQ (reference sequence). V was pared by 0 bases and J by 10 bases, with 4 bases between. The DNA for the CDR3 is TGTGCCAGCAGCTTAGGCCACTCACCCCTCCACTTT. Its translation is CASSLGHSPLHF.

This clonotype qualifies as large. V gene TRBV11-3 combines with J gene TRBJ2-5; D is unresolved. Trimming left V 0 bases short and J 4 bases short, with 6 bases between. The CDR3 has 13 amino acids. Germline CDR1 and CDR2: SGHNT and YENEEA. The CDR3 spells CASSLDRGETQYF. CDR3 nucleotides: TGTGCCAGCAGCTTAGATCGCGGAGAGACCCAGTACTTC.

This clonotype ranks as large. This chain connects TRBV29-1 to TRBJ1-2, with a tentative D call TRBD1 (5 bases). Germline loops: CDR1 SQVTM, CDR2 ANQGSEA. The CDR3 length is 15 residues. V was pared by 7 bases and J by 6 bases, with 24 bases between. CDR3 amino acids: CSAETPGTEYNGYTF. For the CDR3, the DNA is TGCAGCGCCGAAACGCCAGGGACCGAGTATAATGGCTACACCTTC.

This clonotype appeared a single time. This chain links TRBV11-2 with TRBJ1-1; 7 bases align to TRBD1. The ends lost 1 base at V and 1 base at J; junction bases unmatched: 9. Germline V gene lookup returns CDR1 SGHAT and CDR2 FQNNGV. The CDR3 length is 17 residues. The DNA of the CDR3 is TGTGCCAGCAGCTTAGGTGGGTGGGACAGCCGGAACACTGAAGCTTTCTTT. Translated, it gives CASSLGGWDSRNTEAFF.

By share, this clonotype ranks as medium-sized. The chain employs TRBV5-1 and TRBJ2-1; D is perhaps TRBD1 (5 bases). Trimming left V 2 bases short and J 3 bases short, with 12 bases between. Per germline, CDR1 SGHRS and CDR2 YFSETQ. This CDR3 contains 15 residues. Here the CDR3 DNA reads TGCGCCAGCAGCTTACGCCAGGGCGGCTACAATGAGCAGTTCTTC. Protein sequence: CASSLRQGGYNEQFF.

This clonotype is judged medium-sized (0.01 to 0.1%). The chain uses TRBV5-4 and TRBJ2-3; no clear D. Trimming took 2 bases from V and 2 from J, leaving 12 bases between them. This CDR3 has 15 amino acids. Germline lookup yields CDR1 SGHNT and CDR2 YYREEE (reference sequence). CDR3 sequence: CASSLRYPHTDTQYF. The CDR3 nucleotides are TGTGCCAGCAGCTTACGTTACCCCCACACAGATACGCAGTATTTT.

The genes are TRBV18 and TRBJ2-3, with 10 bases that match TRBD1. V shed 5 bases and J 4 bases; nucleotides not matched to a gene: 9. Germline V lookup: CDR1 KGHSH, CDR2 LQKENI. There are 16 residues in the CDR3. Here the CDR3 reads CASSASRDRGADTQYF. In DNA, the CDR3 is TGTGCCAGCTCAGCCTCCCGGGACAGGGGAGCAGATACGCAGTATTTT.

In its sample, this clonotype is medium-sized. The chain links TRBV30 to TRBJ1-3; TRBD1 might be the D (5 bases). Germline V gene sequence: CDR1 GTSNPN, CDR2 SVGIG (reference sequence). The CDR3 length is 14 residues. Between the trimmed V and J ends, which lost 0 bases and 3 bases, there was a span of 9 bases. This CDR3 reads CAWSVGGDGNTIYF. CDR3 coding DNA: TGTGCCTGGAGTGTCGGAGGGGATGGAAACACCATATATTTT. Variable domain in full (rest from reference TRBV30 and TRBJ1-3): SQTIHQWPATLVQPVGSPLSLECTVEGTSNPNLYWYRQAAGRGLQLLFYSVGIGQISSEVPQNLSASRPQDRQFILSSKKLLLSDSGFYLCAWSVGGDGNTIYFGEGSWLTVV.

By its share, this clonotype is large. V gene TRBV6-1 combines with J gene TRBJ2-7; weak D call: TRBD2 (5 bases). This CDR3 contains 12 residues. Trimming cost V 11 bases and J 3 bases, with 14 bases left between them. CDR1 and CDR2 from the germline V gene are MNHNS and SASEGT. This CDR3 reads CASGIIGYEQYV. CDR3 DNA: TGTGCCTCCGGGATCATCGGCTACGAGCAGTACGTC.

There are a few counts of this clonotype. This sequence joins TRBV20-1 and TRBJ1-2; TRBD1 aligns across 9 bases. V was clipped by 2 bases and J by 8 bases; unmatched bases: 18. CDR1 is DFQATT, CDR2 SNEGSKA, per germline (reference sequence). CDR3 length: 17 residues. The CDR3 spells CSARTYMGTGSPRGYTF. CDR3 in DNA: TGCAGTGCTAGAACCTACATGGGGACAGGGAGCCCACGGGGCTACACCTTC.

By sample fraction, this clonotype is medium-sized. The chain couples TRBV6-2 or TRBV6-3 to TRBJ2-4; 7 nucleotides align to TRBD1. With V trimmed by 8 bases and J by 1 base, 8 bases remained unmatched. Looked up from germline, CDR1 is MNHEY and CDR2 is SVGEGT. The CDR3 contains 15 residues. DNA of the CDR3: TGTGCCAGCCGTGACAGGGCGGCGGCCAAAAACATTCAGTACTTC. This sequence encodes CASRDRAAAKNIQYF.

This clonotype was seen a single time. The J gene is TRBJ2-6, the V gene TRBV11-3; possible D gene TRBD1, 6 bases. The length of the CDR3 is 18 residues. CDR1 and CDR2 (germline): SGHNT, YENEEA. The V end lost 1 base, the J end lost 0 bases, and 13 bases lay between the germline ends. The CDR3 DNA is TGTGCCAGCAGCTTAGTCATGGACAGAGCCTCTGGGGCCAACGTCCTGACTTTC. Amino acids: CASSLVMDRASGANVLTF.

The gene calls are TRBV12-3 or TRBV12-4 and TRBJ1-2; tentatively, D is TRBD1 (5 bases). Trimming shortened V by 3 bases and J by 0 bases, and 8 bases separated the two germline ends. The CDR3 sequence is 14 residues long. This CDR3 reads CASSLGEANYGYTF. The CDR3 DNA follows: TGTGCCAGCAGTTTGGGGGAAGCTAACTATGGCTACACCTTC.

Sample share makes this clonotype medium-sized. The chain employs TRBV5-1 and TRBJ2-3; D gene unclear. Germline V CDR1 and CDR2: SGHRS, YFSETQ. There are 14 residues in the CDR3. V lost 2 bases and J lost 0, with 7 bases in between. This CDR3 is CASSFTPSTDTQYF. The CDR3 DNA follows: TGCGCCAGCAGCTTTACACCTAGCACAGATACGCAGTATTTT.

This clonotype qualifies as medium-sized (0.01 to 0.1%). V gene TRBV12-3 or TRBV12-4 combines with J gene TRBJ1-1; the D is unclear. The CDR3 has 13 amino acids. Trimming took off 5 bases at V and 5 bases at J, with 12 bases between the two ends. The CDR3 sequence: CASSRRVGTEAFF. CDR3 bases: TGTGCCAGCAGTCGCCGGGTGGGGACTGAAGCTTTCTTT.

This clonotype is labeled as large. In nucleotides, the CDR3 is TGTGCCAGCAAGAGCTCCTACGAGCAGTACGTC. This translates into CASKSSYEQYV. This sequence joins TRBV6-2 or TRBV6-3 and TRBJ2-7; D is ambiguous. Germline loops: CDR1 MNHEY, CDR2 SVGEGT. The ends were cut back, 7 bases at V and 0 bases at J, with 4 bases in the middle. The CDR3 is made up of 11 amino acids.

Judged by abundance, this clonotype is medium-sized. The chain uses TRBV4-3 and TRBJ2-3, with 11 bases matching TRBD2. This CDR3 is 15 amino acids long. CDR1 and CDR2 from the germline V gene are LGHNA and YSLEER. Losses at the gene ends were 4 bases for V and 2 bases for J; bases not matched to a gene: 2. CDR3 sequence: CASSRLAGITDTQYF. The CDR3 coding sequence is TGCGCCAGCAGCCGACTAGCGGGGATCACAGATACGCAGTATTTT.